The T cell receptor beta chain described here comes from a study of T cell responses to AZD1222 COVID-19 vaccine. The CDR3 consists of 13 residues. The V and J ends lost 0 bases and 4 bases respectively, with 4 bases between them. Germline lookup yields CDR1 SGHRS and CDR2 YFSETQ. Profiling relied on immunoSEQ multiplex PCR, and the TCRdb table lists in-frame clones only, not all of them. The data contain approximately 140,000 clones, roughly 90% of them singletons. The specimen was peripheral blood, collected 28 days after the second AZD1222 dose. The chain carries TRBV5-1 and TRBJ2-2; D gene unclear. This TCR came from an adult who received the AZD1222 COVID-19 vaccine. The CDR3 here is CASSLAGTGELFF. The CDR3 DNA reads TGCGCCAGCAGCTTGGCGGGCACCGGGGAGCTGTTTTTT.